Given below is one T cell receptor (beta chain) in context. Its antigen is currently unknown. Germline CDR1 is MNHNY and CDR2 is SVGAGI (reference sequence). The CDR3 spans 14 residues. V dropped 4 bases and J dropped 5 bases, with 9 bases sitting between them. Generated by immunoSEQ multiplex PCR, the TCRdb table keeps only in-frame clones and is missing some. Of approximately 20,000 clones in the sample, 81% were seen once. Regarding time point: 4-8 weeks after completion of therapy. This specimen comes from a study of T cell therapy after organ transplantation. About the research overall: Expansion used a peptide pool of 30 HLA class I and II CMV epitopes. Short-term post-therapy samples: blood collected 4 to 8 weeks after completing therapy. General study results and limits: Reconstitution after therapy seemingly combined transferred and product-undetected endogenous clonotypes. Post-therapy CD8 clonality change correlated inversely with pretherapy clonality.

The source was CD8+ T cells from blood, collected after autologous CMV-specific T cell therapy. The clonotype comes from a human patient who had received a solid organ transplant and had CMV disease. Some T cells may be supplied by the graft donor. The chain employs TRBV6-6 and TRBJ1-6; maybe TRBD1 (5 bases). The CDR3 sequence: CASSSRGHNSPLHF. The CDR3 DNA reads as TGTGCCAGCAGTTCACGGGGACATAATTCACCCCTCCACTTT.